The 30 T cell receptor beta chains below come from one sample, sequenced in a study of T cell repertoires in cytomegalovirus infection. TCRdb used MiXCR to reprocess the reads, holding one entry per CDR3 protein. Here the sample spans 150,000 to 160,000 distinct CDR3 sequences, 23% being singletons. Material for sequencing was PBMCs. The receptors derive from a human donor in good health (CMV status not recorded). Some clones in this sample may be carry-over from other donors' samples.

The rearrangement joins TRBV6-5 to TRBJ2-5, with D perhaps assigned TRBD1 or TRBD2 (5 bases each). The CDR3 loop spans 15 amino acids. Germline V CDR1 and CDR2: MNHEY, SVGAGI. Deletions cut 2 bases from V and 1 base from J, with 11 bases between. CDR3 sequence reads: CASSYGGGVQETQYF. CDR3 bases: TGTGCCAGCAGTTACGGGGGTGGGGTCCAAGAGACCCAGTACTTC.

This clonotype was seen just once. This chain connects TRBV27 to TRBJ2-1; the D is unclear. Germline V gives CDR1 MNHEY, CDR2 SMNVEV (reference sequence). The CDR3 totals 18 residues. Trimming stripped 5 bases from V and 0 bases from J, with 20 bases between. CDR3 in DNA: TGTGCCAGCAGTCCCCCGCCTGACGACTTGACCTCCTACAATGAGCAGTTCTTC. Its protein product is CASSPPPDDLTSYNEQFF.

This clonotype was observed at least ten times. This rearrangement joins TRBV29-1 to TRBJ1-1; D is unclear. Germline V lookup: CDR1 SQVTM, CDR2 ANQGSEA. V was clipped by 4 bases and J by 8 bases, with 11 bases between them. The CDR3 has 11 residues. The CDR3 sequence: CSVVSVTEAFF. In DNA, the CDR3 is TGCAGCGTTGTGTCGGTGACCGAAGCTTTCTTT.

This clonotype has just one count. V is TRBV6-5 and J is TRBJ2-3; no reliable D call. The CDR3 length is 13 residues. The V end was cut by 2 bases, the J end by 5 bases, with 8 bases between. Per germline, CDR1 MNHEY and CDR2 SVGAGI. CDR3 in DNA: TGTGCCAGCAGTTACAATACTCAAGATACGCAGTATTTT. Protein product: CASSYNTQDTQYF.

Worth noting for this clonotype: The junction does not match germline at one end; this may be a read error. This chain connects TRBV19 to TRBJ1-1; TRBD1 aligns across 9 bases. CDR1 is LNHDA, CDR2 SQIVND, per germline (reference sequence). The CDR3 consists of 15 residues. As DNA, the CDR3 is TGTGCCAGTAGTCTCCGGACAGGGGCTATGACTGAAGATTTCTTT. It codes for CASSLRTGAMTEDFF.

There are many counts of this clonotype. The chain recombines TRBV25-1 with TRBJ1-6; D may be TRBD1 (5 bases). Trimming stripped 1 base from V and 7 bases from J, with 11 bases between. Germline V gene sequence: CDR1 MGHDK, CDR2 SYGVNS. The CDR3 is 15 residues long. DNA of the CDR3: TGTGCCAGCAGTGAATCCGACAGTCCAAATTCACCCCTCCACTTT. Translating gives CASSESDSPNSPLHF.

In this sample, this clonotype turned up many times. The V call is TRBV7-9, the J call TRBJ2-1, with D uncertain. Germline V gives CDR1 SEHNR, CDR2 FQNEAQ (reference sequence). The CDR3 is made up of 14 amino acids. The ends were cut back, 6 bases at V and 8 bases at J, with 17 bases in the middle. In DNA, the CDR3 is TGTGCCAGCAGTCCGGACGGTAAATCCCATGAGCAGTTCTTC. Its translation is CASSPDGKSHEQFF.

This chain uses TRBV5-6 with TRBJ2-2; D is ambiguous. Germline CDR1 SGHDT, CDR2 YYEEEE. V lost 0 bases and J lost 6, with 6 bases in between. The CDR3 has 13 amino acids. Here the CDR3 reads CASSLASPGELFF. Here the CDR3 DNA reads TGTGCCAGCAGCTTGGCGAGCCCCGGGGAGCTGTTTTTT.

This clonotype was seen a handful of times. The rearrangement uses TRBV15 and TRBJ2-1; TRBD2 matches at 9 bases. The germline V gene encodes CDR1 LNHNV and CDR2 YYDKDF (reference sequence). V was pared by 1 base and J by 4 bases, with 8 bases of the junction left unmatched. The CDR3 has 17 amino acids. Here the CDR3 DNA reads TGTGCCACCAGCAGAGCCAGCGGGGGGATTCCGTACAATGAGCAGTTCTTC. It specifies CATSRASGGIPYNEQFF.

This clonotype was seen at least ten times. This sequence joins TRBV6-6 and TRBJ2-7; D perhaps matches TRBD1 (5 bases). Germline V gene lookup returns CDR1 MNHNY and CDR2 SVGAGI (reference sequence). The CDR3 consists of 12 residues. Deletions cut 8 bases from V and 5 bases from J, with 13 bases between. As DNA, the CDR3 is TGTGCCAGCGGCCTTTCGACAGACGAGCAGTACTTC. Its protein product is CASGLSTDEQYF.

This clonotype appeared a few times. The chain employs TRBV7-9 and TRBJ2-7, with 7 bases matching TRBD1. There are 15 residues in the CDR3. Germline trimming cut 6 bases from V and 2 bases from J; bases unmatched to any gene: 10. Germline CDR1 reads SEHNR; CDR2 reads FQNEAQ (reference sequence). The CDR3 region is CASSRSEGQPYEQYF. CDR3 in DNA: TGTGCCAGCAGTAGAAGCGAGGGACAGCCCTACGAGCAGTACTTC.

This chain links TRBV12-3 or TRBV12-4 with TRBJ2-5; D is perhaps TRBD2 (6 bases). The CDR3 sequence is 14 residues long. Trimming took off 6 bases at V and 2 bases at J, with 13 bases between the two ends. The CDR3: CASSQGRGQETQYF. The DNA of the CDR3 is TGTGCCAGCAGCCAAGGACGGGGGCAAGAGACCCAGTACTTC.

This CDR3 reads CASSRVDRGEQYF. Written as DNA, the CDR3 is TGTGCCAGCAGCCGAGTTGACCGGGGGGAGCAGTACTTC. This chain connects TRBV6-2 or TRBV6-3 to TRBJ2-7; possible D gene TRBD2, 6 bases. CDR3 size: 13 residues. Trimming removed 6 bases from V and 7 bases from J, with 16 bases in between. CDR1 and CDR2 from the germline V gene are MNHEY and SVGEGT.

The V gene is TRBV28, the J gene TRBJ1-1, with D possibly being TRBD1 (5 bases). CDR3 length: 11 residues. Trimming shortened V by 4 bases and J by 10 bases, and 10 bases separated the two germline ends. From germline, CDR1 is MDHEN and CDR2 SYDVKM. The CDR3 coding sequence is TGTGCCAGCAGTTCGGGACCAAGAGCTTTCTTT. Translated: CASSSGPRAFF.

This clonotype was seen a handful of times. The V gene is TRBV5-1, the J gene TRBJ2-7; possibly TRBD1 for D (6 bases). CDR1 and CDR2 from the germline V gene are SGHRS and YFSETQ. V shed 3 bases and J shed 5 bases, with 15 bases lying between them. The CDR3 spans 14 residues. The CDR3 DNA follows: TGCGCCAGCAGCTCGTACAGGGTCGGCAACGAGCAGTACTTC. Its translation: CASSSYRVGNEQYF.

This chain links TRBV4-3 with TRBJ1-1, with D hard to call. This CDR3 is 15 amino acids long. Trimming cost V 0 bases and J 6 bases, with 14 bases left between them. Germline V gene data show CDR1 as LGHNA and CDR2 as YSLEER. CDR3 nucleotide sequence: TGCGCCAGCAGCCAAGAGGCAGGCGTTCTAGCTGAAGCTTTCTTT. It translates to CASSQEAGVLAEAFF.

The chain links TRBV7-9 to TRBJ2-7; a weak D match, TRBD1 (6 bases). Per the germline V gene, CDR1 is SEHNR and CDR2 is FQNEAQ (reference sequence). The CDR3 runs 15 residues. Trimming pared 0 bases from V and 6 bases from J, leaving 15 bases between. This CDR3 is CASSLAAGQSPEQYF. Written as DNA, the CDR3 is TGTGCCAGCAGCTTAGCCGCCGGACAGTCTCCCGAGCAGTACTTC.

This chain connects TRBV6-5 to TRBJ1-6; 8 positions match TRBD1. Germline loops: CDR1 MNHEY, CDR2 SVGAGI. There are 14 residues in the CDR3. V shed 5 bases and J 10 bases; nucleotides not matched to a gene: 7. The CDR3 region has the DNA TGTGCCAGCAGTCAAAGCAGGGGGCGGTCACCCCTCCACTTT. This codes for CASSQSRGRSPLHF.

This chain links TRBV12-3 or TRBV12-4 with TRBJ1-2, with no clear D. This CDR3 has 18 residues. Trimming removed 6 bases at V and 4 bases at J, with 27 bases between. Here the CDR3 reads CASSSTLLLKEVRYGYTF. The CDR3 DNA reads as TGTGCCAGCAGCTCAACGCTTCTTCTAAAGGAGGTCCGCTATGGCTACACCTTC.

The chain recombines TRBV13 with TRBJ2-4; TRBD2 agrees at 7 bases. V gave up 5 bases and J gave up 1 base; unmatched junction bases: 5. This CDR3 contains 15 residues. Germline-derived CDR1 and CDR2 are PRHDT and FYEKMQ (reference sequence). CDR3 sequence (DNA): TGTGCCAGCAGCCAGCGGGACCGGGCCAAAAACATTCAGTACTTC. Its protein is CASSQRDRAKNIQYF.

This clonotype was detected a few times. The rearrangement joins TRBV12-3 or TRBV12-4 to TRBJ2-1, with 13 bases aligning to TRBD2. V dropped 4 bases and J dropped 8; count of bases not matched to a gene: 8. This CDR3 is built from 16 residues. The CDR3 is CASSYFGTSGGDEQFF. The CDR3, as DNA: TGTGCCAGCAGTTACTTCGGCACTAGCGGGGGGGATGAGCAGTTCTTC.

The genes are TRBV7-2 and TRBJ2-3, with a tentative D call TRBD2 (5 bases). V dropped 1 base and J dropped 5 bases, with 13 bases sitting between them. This CDR3 spans 15 amino acids. Germline CDR1 SGHTA, CDR2 FQGNSA. The chain's CDR3 is CASSLDRERVDTQYF. The DNA for the CDR3 is TGTGCCAGCAGCTTAGACCGCGAGAGGGTAGATACGCAGTATTTT.

The J gene is TRBJ2-1, the V gene TRBV5-4; the D gene is possibly TRBD2 (7 bases). This CDR3 is 17 amino acids long. Trimming shortened V by 3 bases and J by 0 bases, and 16 bases separated the two germline ends. Germline CDR1 reads SGHNT; CDR2 reads YYREEE (reference sequence). CDR3 region: CASSSGGGGGSYNEQFF. The CDR3 DNA reads TGTGCCAGCAGCTCTGGAGGGGGGGGAGGCTCCTACAATGAGCAGTTCTTC. Looking up the rest from reference TRBV5-4 and TRBJ2-1 gives the full variable domain: ETGVTQSPTHLIKTRGQQVTLRCSSQSGHNTVSWYQQALGQGPQFIFQYYREEENGRGNFPPRFSGLQFPNYSSELNVNALELDDSALYLCASSSGGGGGSYNEQFFGPGTRLTVL.

In nucleotides, the CDR3 is TGTGCCAGCAGTTTCGCCGGGTTCACGGGCCATGGCTACACCTTC. Translating gives CASSFAGFTGHGYTF. The chain carries TRBV28 and TRBJ1-2; D is uncertain. Trimming took 3 bases from V and 6 from J, leaving 17 bases between them. The CDR3 is 15 residues long. Germline-derived CDR1 and CDR2 are MDHEN and SYDVKM.

The CDR3 DNA reads TGTGCCAGCATCTTCGGGACAGGGGTGACCGGGGAGCTGTTTTTT. Translating gives CASIFGTGVTGELFF. The chain combines TRBV12-3 or TRBV12-4 with TRBJ2-2; TRBD1 matches 10 bases. This CDR3 region has 15 residues. Trimming at V came to 7 bases and at J to 5 bases, leaving 7 bases not matched to a gene.

Of note for this clonotype: A much larger clone lies a single base off, so this may be a read error. V and J are TRBV6-2 or TRBV6-3 and TRBJ2-2; maybe TRBD2 (5 bases). The CDR3 contains 13 residues. Germline CDR1 and CDR2: MNHEY and SVGEGT. The ends were cut back, 2 bases at V and 4 bases at J, with 5 bases in the middle. Here the CDR3 DNA reads TGTGCCAGCAGTTACGCGGGCACCGGGGAGCTGTTTTTT. Amino acids: CASSYAGTGELFF.

The sample holds many counts of this clonotype. The chain employs TRBV7-8 and TRBJ2-3, with TRBD2 matching 13 bases. J lost 3 bases, V lost 5 bases, and 8 bases had no gene match. This CDR3 spans 17 amino acids. Germline loops: CDR1 SGHVS, CDR2 FQNEAQ. CDR3 in amino acids: CASSRTSGRALTDTQYF. The CDR3 nucleotides are TGTGCCAGCAGCCGAACTAGCGGGAGGGCCTTGACAGATACGCAGTATTTT.

The chain links TRBV7-6 to TRBJ1-1; 8 nucleotides line up with TRBD1. Germline V gives CDR1 SGHVS, CDR2 FNYEAQ. V was pared by 5 bases and J by 4 bases, with 9 bases of the junction left unmatched. The CDR3 loop spans 15 amino acids. The CDR3: CASSIRTGRSTEAFF. DNA of the CDR3: TGTGCCAGCAGCATCCGGACAGGGCGGAGCACTGAAGCTTTCTTT.

This clonotype was seen a single time. This chain uses TRBV12-3 or TRBV12-4 with TRBJ2-7, with a possible D match to TRBD1 (7 bases). The CDR3 is made up of 13 amino acids. Trimming pared 6 bases from V and 2 bases from J, leaving 11 bases between. The CDR3 bases are TGTGCCAGCAGGCGGGACAGTACCTACGAGCAGTACTTC. Its translation: CASRRDSTYEQYF.

The gene calls are TRBV29-1 and TRBJ1-4; D gene uncertain. Germline CDR1 SQVTM, CDR2 ANQGSEA. The ends were cut back, 4 bases at V and 4 bases at J, with 7 bases in the middle. This CDR3 spans 12 amino acids. The CDR3 nucleotides read TGCAGCGTTGGAGAGAGTAATGAAAAACTGTTTTTT. It codes for CSVGESNEKLFF. The full variable domain, rest sourced from reference TRBV29-1 and TRBJ1-4, is SAVISQKPSRDICQRGTSLTIQCQVDSQVTMMFWYRQQPGQSLTLIATANQGSEATYESGFVIDKFPISRPNLTFSTLTVSNMSPEDSSIYLCSVGESNEKLFFGSGTQLSVL.